Listed below are T cell receptor beta chains from one sample, sequenced in a study of vaccination and CD4 T cells after COVID-19. TCRdb independently ran MiXCR on the PCR reads; one entry per CDR3 protein. Of 20,000 to 25,000 distinct CDR3 sequences in the sample, about 38% were seen once. Antigen specificity for these receptors is unknown. The sample in question was CD4+ T cells from blood, cultured in vitro, obtained before SARS-CoV-2 vaccination. All receptors derive from a human donor who had recovered from COVID-19. Both conserved end residues are part of each CDR3. D genes are given only for firm matches. Size is stated for part of the rows, as once, few or many counts, or as a class when the clone is expanded.

TRBD2,TRBV24-1,few,TRBJ2-1,18,TGTGCCACCAGTGATCCAACCCCCGGGCGGGAGGGCTACAATGAGCAGTTCTTC,CATSDPTPGREGYNEQFF
.,TRBV28,.,TRBJ1-1,14,TGTGCCAGCTTACCAGGGGACGTGAACACTGAAGCTTTCTTT,CASLPGDVNTEAFF
.,TRBV25-1,.,TRBJ1-1,13,TGTGCCAGCAGTGCCACGGGTAGCACTGAAGCTTTCTTT,CASSATGSTEAFF
.,TRBV7-9,.,TRBJ2-7,15,TGTGCCAGCAGCCCCCCGGGGCCCCTCCCCAACGAGCAGTACTTC,CASSPPGPLPNEQYF
TRBD2,TRBV20-1,few,TRBJ2-5,17,TGCAGTGCTACCACCCCTAGCGGGAGGGCCGTAGGGGAGACCCAGTACTTC,CSATTPSGRAVGETQYF
.,TRBV19,.,TRBJ1-5,16,TGTGCCAGTAGTAAGAGGGGAAGAGATAGCAATCAGCCCCAGCATTTT,CASSKRGRDSNQPQHF
.,TRBV19,.,TRBJ2-1,13,TGTGCCAGTAGTCCAAACGGTGGACAGGAGCAGTTCTTC,CASSPNGGQEQFF
TRBD2,TRBV6-2/TRBV6-3,few,TRBJ2-7,16,TGTGCCAGCAGTTACGGGGTAGCGGGAGCCCACTACGAGCAGTACTTC,CASSYGVAGAHYEQYF
.,TRBV7-9,few,TRBJ1-6,13,TGTGCCAGCAGGAAAGTAGTTAATTCACCCCTCCACTTT,CASRKVVNSPLHF
.,TRBV19,few,TRBJ1-2,15,TGTGCCAGTAGTATGGACAGCCATGAGGATAATGGCTACACCTTC,CASSMDSHEDNGYTF
.,TRBV6-5,few,TRBJ2-5,13,TGTGCCAGCAGTTACTCGAGGGGAGAGACCCAGTACTTC,CASSYSRGETQYF
TRBD1,TRBV6-5,.,TRBJ2-7,16,TGTGCCAGCAGTTTTTTACAGGGGGCGTTTGGCCACGAGCAGTACTTC,CASSFLQGAFGHEQYF
TRBD1,TRBV28,once,TRBJ2-2,18,TGTGCCAGCTCCACCGGGACAGGGACACATTTGGACACCGGGGAGCTGTTTTTT,CASSTGTGTHLDTGELFF
.,TRBV27,.,TRBJ2-2,15,TGTGCCAGCAGTTTTTCGCGGGGGAACACCGGGGAGCTGTTTTTT,CASSFSRGNTGELFF
TRBD1,TRBV29-1,few,TRBJ2-5,13,TGCAGCGTTGTAGGGGGCCGCGGAGAGACCCAGTACTTC,CSVVGGRGETQYF
TRBD2,TRBV2,.,TRBJ2-5,15,TGTGCCAGCACTCCCTCGACTAGCACCCAAGAGACCCAGTACTTC,CASTPSTSTQETQYF
.,TRBV6-5,.,TRBJ2-7,10,TGTGCCAGCAGTCACTACGAGCAGTACTTC,CASSHYEQYF